This TCR beta chain appears in the sequencing data of a study of T cell repertoires in cytomegalovirus infection. As for the study in general: Both CMV infection and a matching HLA type were indicated by public TCR beta signatures. Overall study findings and caveats: In two of eight donors, the top clonotype was HLA-C-restricted CMV-specific. The study identified carriers of CMV plus the relevant HLA from cumulative public TCR beta family frequency.

MiXCR, run by TCRdb on the reads, gives a single entry per CDR3 protein. The data hold fewer than 900,000 distinct CDR3 sequences, with under 35% observed a single time. About this clonotype itself: Its antigen is currently unknown.

The CDR3 runs to 15 residues. From germline, CDR1 is DFQATT and CDR2 SNEGSKA (reference sequence). V lost 0 bases to trimming and J lost 3 bases, with 14 bases between them. This clonotype was sampled from a human donor in good health (CMV status not recorded). Some clones in this sample may be carry-over from other donors' samples. This material consisted of cultured CD8+ T cells from PBMCs, taken from culture after CMV antigen stimulation. The chain couples TRBV20-1 to TRBJ1-2, with D tentatively TRBD1 (5 bases). CDR3: CSARDPGGIHYGYTF. CDR3 sequence (DNA): TGCAGTGCTAGAGATCCGGGGGGAATCCACTATGGCTACACCTTC.